These 16 T cell receptor beta chains were all obtained from the same sample, sequenced in a study of shared clonotypes between healthy human individuals. Libraries were prepared by immunoSEQ multiplex PCR; TCRdb keeps only in-frame clonotypes and omits some of them. The profile shows 2 million to 2.5 million clones, under 97% of them singletons. The sequencing sample was made of naive CD4+ T cells sorted from blood. Subset: CD45RA+ positively selected. Receptors were obtained from a man younger than 35 in good health.

J is TRBJ2-3 and V is TRBV9; tentative D call: TRBD2 (5 bases). Trimming cost V 4 bases and J 6 bases, with 15 bases left between them. Germline CDR1 and CDR2: SGDLS and YYNGEE. CDR3 length: 14 amino acids. The CDR3 sequence is CASSPSSGSDTQYF. DNA of the CDR3: TGTGCCAGCAGCCCCAGCTCGGGGTCGGATACGCAGTATTTT.

This rearrangement joins TRBV4-1 to TRBJ1-2; no clear D gene. Germline lookup yields CDR1 MGHRA and CDR2 YSYEKL. Trimming cost V 0 bases and J 5 bases, with 4 bases left between them. The CDR3 extends over 12 amino acids. The chain's CDR3 is CASSQDKYGYTF. CDR3 in DNA: TGCGCCAGCAGCCAAGATAAGTATGGCTACACCTTC.

The chain has TRBV2 and TRBJ1-2, with TRBD1 identical over 11 bases. Looked up from germline, CDR1 is SNHLY and CDR2 is FYNNEI. This CDR3 contains 15 residues. V dropped 7 bases and J dropped 1; count of bases not matched to a gene: 5. The CDR3 DNA reads TGTGCCAGCAAGTTGGGACAGGGGGGTAACTATGGCTACACCTTC. Its protein product is CASKLGQGGNYGYTF.

The chain carries TRBV2 and TRBJ2-2; 7 bases fit TRBD2. V shed 5 bases, J shed 6 bases, and the junction held 12 bases outside the gene matches. Germline V gene data show CDR1 as SNHLY and CDR2 as FYNNEI. This CDR3 has 16 residues. This chain's CDR3 is CASSPRSGRGSGELFF. CDR3 DNA: TGTGCCAGCAGTCCCCGTAGCGGGCGAGGGTCCGGGGAGCTGTTTTTT.

This chain links TRBV18 with TRBJ1-6; D remains unclear. Trimming removed 2 bases from V and 7 bases from J, with 9 bases in between. This CDR3 is 14 amino acids long. The germline gives CDR1 KGHSH, CDR2 LQKENI. The CDR3 bases are TGTGCCAGCTCACCAGAGGGATTCAATTCACCCCTCCACTTT. Translated: CASSPEGFNSPLHF.

The chain employs TRBV5-5 and TRBJ2-5, with TRBD2 matching 7 bases. This CDR3 is built from 13 residues. The germline CDR1 and CDR2 sequences are SGHKS and YYEKEE (reference sequence). With V trimmed by 3 bases and J by 4 bases, 3 bases remained unmatched. CDR3 sequence: CASSSGTTETQYF. The CDR3 DNA reads TGTGCCAGCAGCTCCGGGACTACAGAGACCCAGTACTTC.

This clone was picked up one time. V usage is TRBV18 and J usage is TRBJ2-7, with D possibly being TRBD1 (7 bases). The CDR3 runs 16 residues. Germline V gene data show CDR1 as KGHSH and CDR2 as LQKENI. The V end was cut by 2 bases, the J end by 5 bases, with 19 bases between. The CDR3 DNA follows: TGTGCCAGCTCACCATGGGTGGCAGGGGGGTTCAACGAGCAGTACTTC. Translating it yields CASSPWVAGGFNEQYF.

The chain has TRBV7-9 and TRBJ2-7; D might be TRBD2 (5 bases). V was cut by 7 bases and J by 0 bases, with 13 bases left in between. The CDR3 has 14 residues. In germline, CDR1 is SEHNR, CDR2 FQNEAQ (reference sequence). CDR3 nucleotides: TGTGCCAGCAAAAGCGGTGGGAGCTCCTACGAGCAGTACTTC. Encoded protein: CASKSGGSSYEQYF.

V and J are TRBV15 and TRBJ2-7; tentative D call: TRBD2 (5 bases). Germline-derived CDR1 and CDR2 are LNHNV and YYDKDF (reference sequence). The CDR3 consists of 16 residues. The germline V and J ends were trimmed by 4 bases and 3 bases, with 19 bases remaining between them. CDR3 coding DNA: TGTGCCACCAGCACGGCCTTTGAGAAGCGGTTCTACGAGCAGTACTTC. Encoded protein: CATSTAFEKRFYEQYF.

The rearrangement uses TRBV30 and TRBJ1-2, with a possible D match to TRBD1 (5 bases). The germline gives CDR1 GTSNPN, CDR2 SVGIG (reference sequence). There are 12 residues in the CDR3. Deletions cut 1 base from V and 7 bases from J, with 10 bases between. The CDR3 protein is CAWSGGLSGYTF. CDR3 sequence (DNA): TGTGCCTGGAGTGGGGGACTCAGTGGCTACACCTTC.

This sequence joins TRBV30 and TRBJ2-2, with no clear D. CDR3 length: 13 amino acids. Germline V gene sequence: CDR1 GTSNPN, CDR2 SVGIG (reference sequence). V was trimmed by 1 base and J by 5 bases, leaving 8 bases between them. In DNA form, the CDR3 reads TGTGCCTGGAGTGCCGATAGGACCGGGGAGCTGTTTTTT. This translates into CAWSADRTGELFF. Full variable domain (outside the CDR3, taken from reference TRBV30 and TRBJ2-2): SQTIHQWPATLVQPVGSPLSLECTVEGTSNPNLYWYRQAAGRGLQLLFYSVGIGQISSEVPQNLSASRPQDRQFILSSKKLLLSDSGFYLCAWSADRTGELFFGEGSRLTVL.

This clone was seen once. This chain uses TRBV21-1 with TRBJ2-2. TRBV21-1 counts as a pseudogene. The CDR3 length is 16 residues. The CDR3 nucleotides are TGTGCCAGCAGCCCCCAAGCAAGGACGAACACCGGGGAGCTGTTTTTT. Protein sequence: CASSPQARTNTGELFF.

This clone showed up just once. The gene calls are TRBV7-9 and TRBJ1-4, with a tentative D call TRBD1 (5 bases). CDR1 and CDR2 (germline): SEHNR, FQNEAQ (reference sequence). The CDR3 has 15 residues. V dropped 1 base and J dropped 8 bases, with 14 bases sitting between them. The CDR3 DNA reads TGTGCCAGCAGCTTAGGAGGGACGGCGGAAGAAAAACTGTTTTTT. This translates into CASSLGGTAEEKLFF.

This chain uses TRBV6-5 with TRBJ2-1, with a weak D call TRBD2 (5 bases). CDR1 is MNHEY, CDR2 SVGAGI, per germline. V was clipped by 4 bases and J by 6 bases, with 13 bases between them. CDR3 length: 14 residues. The CDR3 DNA is TGTGCCAGCAGTTCCCGGGGTCTAGGCAATGAGCAGTTCTTC. It yields the protein CASSSRGLGNEQFF.

Comments on this clone: Other DNA sequences in the same sample also yield this CDR3. The chain combines TRBV9 with TRBJ1-6; D remains ambiguous. The germline V and J ends were trimmed by 0 bases and 3 bases, with 7 bases remaining between them. Germline V CDR1 and CDR2: SGDLS, YYNGEE. CDR3 length: 15 residues. In DNA form, the CDR3 reads TGTGCCAGCAGCGTAGAAGGCAGCTATAATTCACCCCTCCACTTT. As protein: CASSVEGSYNSPLHF.

This clone was observed a single time. The V gene is TRBV21-1, the J gene TRBJ2-7; no check of the table's D call, TRBD2, against the DNA was made. TRBV21-1 corresponds to a pseudogene. CDR3 size: 16 residues. This chain's CDR3 is CASSNYSGSVLYEQYF. The CDR3 nucleotides are TGTGCCAGCAGCAATTATAGCGGGAGTGTTCTTTACGAGCAGTACTTC.